The clone carrying this T cell receptor (beta chain) was seen only a few times. TCR beta CDR3 sequences were amplified from RNA transcripts. First-round RT-PCR of the TCR CDR3 relied on the HTBI primer set. TCRdb re-called the multiplex PCR reads with MiXCR, one entry per CDR3 protein. The profile shows under 350,000 distinct CDR3 sequences, approximately 17% of them singletons. The sample belongs to a study of T cells in Graves' hyperthyroidism and ophthalmopathy. Study summary: The initial diagnosis was the point when peripheral blood was collected, ahead of any treatment.

Ophthalmopathy patients had Clinical Activity Score at least 3, NOSPECS grade at least 4, duration under 3 months. The PBMCs had their origin in 7.5 to 10 ml of fresh peripheral blood. The CDR3 totals 13 residues. The germline V and J ends were trimmed by 2 bases and 6 bases, with 7 bases remaining between them. The source is an older woman with Graves' ophthalmopathy. Sequencing used blood. This chain joins TRBV12-3 or TRBV12-4 and TRBJ1-4; TRBD1 is a possible D gene (5 bases). The CDR3 nucleotides read TGTGCCAGCAGTTTATGGGGGGATGAAAAACTGTTTTTT. This gives the protein CASSLWGDEKLFF.